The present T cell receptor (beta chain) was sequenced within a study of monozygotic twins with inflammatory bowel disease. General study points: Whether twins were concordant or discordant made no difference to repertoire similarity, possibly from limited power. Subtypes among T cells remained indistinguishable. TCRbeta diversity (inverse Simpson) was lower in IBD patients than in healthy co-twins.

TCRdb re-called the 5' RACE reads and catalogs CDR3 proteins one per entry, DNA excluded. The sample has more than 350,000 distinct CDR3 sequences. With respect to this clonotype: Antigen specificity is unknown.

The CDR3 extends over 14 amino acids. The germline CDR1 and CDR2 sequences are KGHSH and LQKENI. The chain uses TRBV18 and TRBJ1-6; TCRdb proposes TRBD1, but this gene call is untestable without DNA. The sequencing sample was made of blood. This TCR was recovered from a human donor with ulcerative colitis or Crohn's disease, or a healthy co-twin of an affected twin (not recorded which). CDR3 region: CASSPGTGNTPLHF.